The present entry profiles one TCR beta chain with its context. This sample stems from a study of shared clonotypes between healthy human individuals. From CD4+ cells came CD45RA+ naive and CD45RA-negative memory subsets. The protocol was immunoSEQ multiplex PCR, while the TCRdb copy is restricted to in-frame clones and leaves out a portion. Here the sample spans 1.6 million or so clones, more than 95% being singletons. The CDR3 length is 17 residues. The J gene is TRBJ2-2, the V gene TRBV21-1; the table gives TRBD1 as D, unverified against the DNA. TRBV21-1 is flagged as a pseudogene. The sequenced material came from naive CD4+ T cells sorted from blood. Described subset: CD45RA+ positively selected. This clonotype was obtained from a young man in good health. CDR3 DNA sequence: TGTGCCAGCAGCAAAGTGGGGACAGAAGCGAACACCGGGGAGCTGTTTTTT. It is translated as CASSKVGTEANTGELFF.